The source of this T cell receptor beta chain is a study of blood T cell repertoires in COVID-19. Study-wide context: Acute and convalescent COVID-19 samples came from the United States, Italy and Spain. Sample material is recorded as cDNA or gDNA derived from T cells, B-cell-depleted T cells, or PBMCs.

About this clone itself: An end of the junction does not agree with germline; a read error may underlie this.

The CDR3 length is 13 residues. Germline loops: CDR1 MDHEN, CDR2 SYDVKM. Original methodology: It was from reference gene primer amplification that nucleated cell counts were estimated. TCRdb's table, derived via immunoSEQ multiplex PCR, lists solely in-frame clones and lacks some. V and J calls and clone size follow that table, whereas D and trimming were derived from the DNA. Here the sample spans 270,000 or so clones, under 90% being singletons. The rearrangement links TRBV28 to TRBJ2-7, with a weak D call TRBD1 (6 bases). The source of this sequence is a woman between 50 and 59 years old who had recovered from COVID-19. Specimen: peripheral blood. The CDR3 nucleotides read TGTGCCAGCAGTTTATGGGCACAATCGTGGACAGACTTC. Protein sequence: CASSLWAQSWTDF.